This T cell receptor beta chain was retrieved from a study of T cells in Graves' hyperthyroidism and ophthalmopathy. Study-level points and caveats: Blood also held most thyroid clonotypes expanded beyond 0.001. Model predictions of ophthalmopathy came a median around 6.5 months before onset.

The investigators amplified TCR beta CDR3 regions from RNA transcripts. HTBI primers were employed in a first-round RT-PCR of the TCR CDR3. MiXCR, applied by TCRdb to the multiplex PCR reads, yields one record per CDR3 protein. This table has about 590,000 distinct CDR3 sequences, approximately 14% appearing once. In regard to this clonotype: Its antigen is not known.

The CDR3 totals 13 residues. The V end was cut by 5 bases, the J end by 4 bases, with 10 bases between. Germline values: CDR1 SGHTA, CDR2 FQGTGA. Stability of Graves' hyperthyroidism was defined as absent ophthalmopathy progression within 18 months. The chain joins TRBV7-3 to TRBJ2-3; D not resolved. The sequencing input was blood. The TCR sequence derives from a woman in her twenties or thirties with Graves' hyperthyroidism. CDR3 bases: TGTGCCAGCAGCCCCGGTGGGCCAGATACGCAGTATTTT. It translates to CASSPGGPDTQYF.